The clone carrying this T cell receptor beta chain has a handful of counts. The sample originates from a study of patients and donors after allogeneic stem cell transplantation. TCRdb independently ran MiXCR on the RT-PCR reads; one entry per CDR3 protein. This table has roughly 150,000 distinct CDR3 sequences, approximately 22% appearing once. The CDR3 extends over 14 amino acids. Per germline, CDR1 GTSNPN and CDR2 SVGIG (reference sequence). V shed 2 bases and J shed 14 bases, with 19 bases lying between them. The clonotype comes from a human donor who was either an allogeneic HSCT recipient or a stem cell or donor lymphocyte infusion donor (not recorded which). It is not recorded whose cells these are; they may come from a transplant donor. The sample taken for sequencing was blood, either unsorted or a sorted T cell fraction (not recorded which). V and J are TRBV30 and TRBJ1-6; D is ambiguous. In DNA form, the CDR3 reads TGTGCCTGGAGTTGGCAGAGTCTTTATAATGCCCTCCACTTT. This encodes CAWSWQSLYNALHF.